A selection of T cell receptor beta chains follows, all from one sample in a study of T cells in localized non-small cell lung cancer. TCRdb keeps only in-frame clones here, not all; method: immunoSEQ multiplex PCR. The profile shows over a thousand clones, roughly 22% of them singletons. This specimen consisted of normal lung tissue next to the tumor, obtained before any cancer treatment. The receptors originated from a female donor older than 55 with stage I lung adenocarcinoma. The CDR3 runs from the conserved cysteine through the conserved F or W. D genes are given only for firm matches. Rows give clone size only sometimes, using once, few, many, or a class for an expanded clone.

CDR3aa: CASNQRDRGRQKRIQYF
CDR3nt: TGCGCCAGCAACCAAAGGGACAGGGGACGTCAAAAAAGAATTCAGTACTTC
d_gene: TRBD1
abundance: .
j_gene: TRBJ2-4
v_gene: TRBV23-1

CDR3aa: CASSRSGERSYEQYF
CDR3nt: TGTGCCAGCAGCCGGAGCGGGGAGAGAAGTTACGAGCAGTACTTC
d_gene: TRBD2
abundance: few
j_gene: TRBJ2-7
v_gene: TRBV11-3

CDR3aa: CASSFRDRGRSQYF
CDR3nt: TGTGCCAGCAGCTTCCGGGACAGGGGTCGGTCCCAGTACTTC
d_gene: TRBD1
abundance: few
j_gene: TRBJ2-5
v_gene: TRBV11-3

CDR3aa: CATQGAGEKLFF
CDR3nt: TGTGCAACACAGGGGGCAGGTGAAAAACTGTTTTTT
d_gene: TRBD1
abundance: .
j_gene: TRBJ1-4
v_gene: TRBV9

CDR3aa: CASSRARFDEQYF
CDR3nt: TGTGCCAGTAGTAGGGCCCGGTTCGACGAGCAGTACTTC
d_gene: .
abundance: once
j_gene: TRBJ2-7
v_gene: TRBV19

CDR3aa: CASSIKTTDTQYF
CDR3nt: TGTGCCAGCAGTATCAAAACCACAGATACGCAGTATTTT
d_gene: .
abundance: .
j_gene: TRBJ2-3
v_gene: TRBV28

CDR3aa: CASSRGPFENTGELFF
CDR3nt: TGTGCCAGCTCCAGGGGGCCCTTCGAGAACACCGGGGAGCTGTTTTTT
d_gene: TRBD1
abundance: .
j_gene: TRBJ2-2
v_gene: TRBV18

CDR3aa: CASSPRRDDYGYTF
CDR3nt: TGTGCCAGCTCACCGCGGCGGGATGACTATGGCTACACCTTC
d_gene: .
abundance: .
j_gene: TRBJ1-2
v_gene: TRBV18

CDR3aa: CASRPVLIYEQYF
CDR3nt: TGTGCCTCCCGTCCCGTACTCATCTACGAGCAGTACTTC
d_gene: .
abundance: .
j_gene: TRBJ2-7
v_gene: TRBV28

CDR3aa: CASSQDYPRNDQPQHF
CDR3nt: TGCGCCAGCAGCCAAGATTATCCACGGAACGATCAGCCCCAGCATTTT
d_gene: .
abundance: few
j_gene: TRBJ1-5
v_gene: TRBV4-1